The T cell receptor beta chain described here comes from a study of Ad26.COV2.S vaccination and SARS-CoV-2 variants. The treatment denotes: roughly 19 received Ad26.COV2.S at low or high dose, single or two shots; 5 received placebo; per-sample allocation not given. Each sample was drawn 63 days after the first injection (of vaccine or placebo). The individual, an adult aged 18-55 years, was a donor in Boston. Study-level results: People given the vaccine had a wider spike-specific TCR breadth than placebo recipients did. It is possible that the TCR breadth and depth analyses underestimated the total T cell responses.

Measured with immunoSEQ multiplex PCR; TCRdb has only the in-frame clones, and not every one. The sample consists of 350,000 to 400,000 clones, 88% of them appearing once. Germline V gene sequence: CDR1 SNHLY, CDR2 FYNNEI. V dropped 4 bases and J dropped 2 bases, with 9 bases sitting between them. There are 14 residues in the CDR3. Details on this clone: Its cognate antigen is unknown.

This TCR came from a person aged 18-60 years who received the Ad26.COV2.S COVID-19 vaccine or a placebo. The chain is built from TRBV2 and TRBJ1-3; D is possibly TRBD1 (6 bases). The input for sequencing was peripheral blood, taken in a trial of Ad26.COV2.S vaccine versus placebo. CDR3 region: CASSAQGPGNTIYF. Here the CDR3 DNA reads TGTGCCAGCAGTGCACAGGGACCTGGAAACACCATATATTTT.